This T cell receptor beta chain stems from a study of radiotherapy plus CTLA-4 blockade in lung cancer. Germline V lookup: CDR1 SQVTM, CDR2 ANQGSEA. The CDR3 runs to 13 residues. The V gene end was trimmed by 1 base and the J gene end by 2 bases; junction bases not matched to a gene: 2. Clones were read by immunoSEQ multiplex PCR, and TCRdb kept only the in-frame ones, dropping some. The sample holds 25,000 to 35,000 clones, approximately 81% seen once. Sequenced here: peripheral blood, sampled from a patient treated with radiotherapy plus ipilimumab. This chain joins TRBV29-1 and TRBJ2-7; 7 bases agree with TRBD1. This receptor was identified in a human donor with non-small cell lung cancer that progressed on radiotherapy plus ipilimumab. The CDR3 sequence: CSVEGQGAYEQYF. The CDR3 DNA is TGCAGCGTTGAAGGACAGGGAGCCTACGAGCAGTACTTC.